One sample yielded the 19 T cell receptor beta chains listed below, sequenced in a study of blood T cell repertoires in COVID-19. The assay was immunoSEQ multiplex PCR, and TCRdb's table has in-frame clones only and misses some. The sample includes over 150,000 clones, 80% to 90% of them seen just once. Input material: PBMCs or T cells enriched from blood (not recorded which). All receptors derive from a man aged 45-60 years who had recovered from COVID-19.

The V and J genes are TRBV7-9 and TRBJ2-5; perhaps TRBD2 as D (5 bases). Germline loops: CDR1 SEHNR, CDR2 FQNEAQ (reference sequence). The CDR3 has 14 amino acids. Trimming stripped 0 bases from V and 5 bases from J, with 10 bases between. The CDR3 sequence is CASSLAWRRETQYF. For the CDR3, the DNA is TGTGCCAGCAGCTTAGCGTGGAGGCGGGAGACCCAGTACTTC. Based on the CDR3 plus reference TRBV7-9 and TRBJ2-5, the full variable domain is DTGVSQNPRHKITKRGQNVTFRCDPISEHNRLYWYRQTLGQGPEFLTYFQNEAQLEKSRLLSDRFSAERPKGSFSTLEIQRTEQGDSAMYLCASSLAWRRETQYFGPGTRLLVL.

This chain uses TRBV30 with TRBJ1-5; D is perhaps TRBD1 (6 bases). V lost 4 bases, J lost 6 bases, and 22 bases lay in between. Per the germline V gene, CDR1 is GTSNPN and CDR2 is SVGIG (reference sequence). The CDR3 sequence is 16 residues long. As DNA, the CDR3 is TGTGCCTGGACCCCCCCAGGACAGCCCTTAGGTCAGCCCCAGCATTTT. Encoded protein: CAWTPPGQPLGQPQHF.

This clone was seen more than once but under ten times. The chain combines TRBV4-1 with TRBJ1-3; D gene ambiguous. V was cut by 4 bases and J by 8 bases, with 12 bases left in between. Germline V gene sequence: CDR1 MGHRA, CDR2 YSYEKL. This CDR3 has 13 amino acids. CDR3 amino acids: CASSRPGVDTIYF. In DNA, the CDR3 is TGCGCCAGCAGCCGGCCCGGAGTGGACACCATATATTTT.

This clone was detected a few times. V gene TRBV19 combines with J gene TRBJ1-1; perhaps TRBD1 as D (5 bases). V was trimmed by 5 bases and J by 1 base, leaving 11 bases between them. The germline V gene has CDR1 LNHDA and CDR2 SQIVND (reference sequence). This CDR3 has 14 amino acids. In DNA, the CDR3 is TGTGCCAGTAGTGCCTATGACAGGAACACTGAAGCTTTCTTT. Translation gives CASSAYDRNTEAFF. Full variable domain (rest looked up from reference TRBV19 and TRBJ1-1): DGGITQSPKYLFRKEGQNVTLSCEQNLNHDAMYWYRQDPGQGLRLIYYSQIVNDFQKGDIAEGYSVSREKKESFPLTVTSAQKNPTAFYLCASSAYDRNTEAFFGQGTRLTVV.

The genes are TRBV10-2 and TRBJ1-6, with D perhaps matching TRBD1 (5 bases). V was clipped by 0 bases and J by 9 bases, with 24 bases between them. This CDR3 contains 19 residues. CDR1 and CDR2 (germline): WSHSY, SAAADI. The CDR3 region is CASSESSGSGGRRSSPLHF. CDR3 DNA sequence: TGCGCCAGCAGTGAGTCCTCCGGTTCGGGGGGTCGGAGGAGTTCACCCCTCCACTTT.

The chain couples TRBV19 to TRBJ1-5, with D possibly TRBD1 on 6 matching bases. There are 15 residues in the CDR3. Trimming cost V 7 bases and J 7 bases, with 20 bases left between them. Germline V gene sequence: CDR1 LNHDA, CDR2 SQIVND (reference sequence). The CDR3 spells CASTDGARGGQPQHF. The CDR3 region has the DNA TGTGCCAGTACCGATGGGGCCAGGGGTGGCCAGCCCCAGCATTTT.

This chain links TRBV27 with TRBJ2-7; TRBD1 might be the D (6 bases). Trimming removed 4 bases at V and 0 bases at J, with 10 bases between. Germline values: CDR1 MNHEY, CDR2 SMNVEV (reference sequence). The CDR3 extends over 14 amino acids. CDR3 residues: CASSSRDISYEQYF. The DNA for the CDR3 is TGTGCCAGCAGTTCCCGGGACATCTCCTACGAGCAGTACTTC.

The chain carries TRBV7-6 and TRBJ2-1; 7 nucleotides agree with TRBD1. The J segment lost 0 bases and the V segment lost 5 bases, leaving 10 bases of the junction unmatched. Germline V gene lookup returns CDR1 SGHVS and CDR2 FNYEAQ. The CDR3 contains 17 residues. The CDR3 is CASSPRQGSSSYNEQFF. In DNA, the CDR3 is TGTGCCAGCAGCCCCAGACAGGGATCAAGCTCCTACAATGAGCAGTTCTTC.

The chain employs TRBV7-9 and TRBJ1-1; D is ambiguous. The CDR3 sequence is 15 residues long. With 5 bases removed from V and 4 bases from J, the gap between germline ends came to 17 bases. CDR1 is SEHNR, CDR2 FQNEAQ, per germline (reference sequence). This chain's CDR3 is CASSVVRVESTEAFF. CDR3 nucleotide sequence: TGTGCCAGCAGCGTTGTCCGGGTTGAGAGCACTGAAGCTTTCTTT.

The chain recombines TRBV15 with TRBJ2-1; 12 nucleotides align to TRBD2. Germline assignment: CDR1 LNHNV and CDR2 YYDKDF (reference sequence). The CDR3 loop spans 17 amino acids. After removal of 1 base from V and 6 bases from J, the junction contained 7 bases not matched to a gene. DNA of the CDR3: TGTGCCACCAGCAGAGCCCTTCTAGCGGGGGGGCCCAATGAGCAGTTCTTC. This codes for CATSRALLAGGPNEQFF.

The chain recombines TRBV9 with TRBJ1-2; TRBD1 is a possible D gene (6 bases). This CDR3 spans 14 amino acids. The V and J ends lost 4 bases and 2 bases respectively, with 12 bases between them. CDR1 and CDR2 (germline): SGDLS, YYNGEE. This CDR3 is CASSPRTENYGYTF. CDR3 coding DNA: TGTGCCAGCAGCCCCCGGACAGAAAACTATGGCTACACCTTC. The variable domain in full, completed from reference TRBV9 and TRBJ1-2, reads DSGVTQTPKHLITATGQRVTLRCSPRSGDLSVYWYQQSLDQGLQFLIQYYNGEERAKGNILERFSAQQFPDLHSELNLSSLELGDSALYFCASSPRTENYGYTFGSGTRLTVV.

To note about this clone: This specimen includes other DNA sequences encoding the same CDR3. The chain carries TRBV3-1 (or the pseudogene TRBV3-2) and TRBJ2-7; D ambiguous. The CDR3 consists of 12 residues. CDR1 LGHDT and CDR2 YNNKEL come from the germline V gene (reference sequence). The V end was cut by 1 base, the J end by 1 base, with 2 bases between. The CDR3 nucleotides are TGTGCCAGCAGCCAAGTATCCTACGAGCAGTACTTC. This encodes CASSQVSYEQYF.

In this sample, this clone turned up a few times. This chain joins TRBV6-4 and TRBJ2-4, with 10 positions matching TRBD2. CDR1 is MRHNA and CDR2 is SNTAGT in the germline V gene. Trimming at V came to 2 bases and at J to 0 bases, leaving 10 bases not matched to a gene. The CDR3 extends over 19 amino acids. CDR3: CASSDHTLAGKLAKNIQYF. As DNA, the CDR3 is TGTGCCAGCAGTGACCATACACTAGCGGGAAAGCTAGCCAAAAACATTCAGTACTTC.

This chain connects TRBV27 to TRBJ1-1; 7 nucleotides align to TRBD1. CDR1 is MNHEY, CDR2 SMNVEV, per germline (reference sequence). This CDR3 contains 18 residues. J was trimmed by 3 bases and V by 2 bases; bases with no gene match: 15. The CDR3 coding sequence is TGTGCCAGCAGTTTACGGGGATATCGACAGGGCGATTACACTGAAGCTTTCTTT. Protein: CASSLRGYRQGDYTEAFF.

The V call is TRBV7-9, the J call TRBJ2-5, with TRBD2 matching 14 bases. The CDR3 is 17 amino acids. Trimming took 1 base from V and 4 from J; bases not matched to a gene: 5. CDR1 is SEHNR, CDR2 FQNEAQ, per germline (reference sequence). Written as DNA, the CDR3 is TGTGCCAGCAGCTTAGTCGGGACTAGCGGGGGAGGAGAGACCCAGTACTTC. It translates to CASSLVGTSGGGETQYF. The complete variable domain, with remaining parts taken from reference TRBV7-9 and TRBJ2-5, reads DTGVSQNPRHKITKRGQNVTFRCDPISEHNRLYWYRQTLGQGPEFLTYFQNEAQLEKSRLLSDRFSAERPKGSFSTLEIQRTEQGDSAMYLCASSLVGTSGGGETQYFGPGTRLLVL.

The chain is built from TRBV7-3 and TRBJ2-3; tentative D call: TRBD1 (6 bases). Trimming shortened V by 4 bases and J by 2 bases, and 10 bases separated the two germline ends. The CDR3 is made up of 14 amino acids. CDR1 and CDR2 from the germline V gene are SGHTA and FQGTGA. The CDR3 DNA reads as TGTGCCAGCAGCTCTGGACAGCCCACAGATACGCAGTATTTT. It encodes CASSSGQPTDTQYF. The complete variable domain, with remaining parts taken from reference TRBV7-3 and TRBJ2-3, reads GAGVSQTPSNKVTEKGKYVELRCDPISGHTALYWYRQSLGQGPEFLIYFQGTGAADDSGLPNDRFFAVRPEGSVSTLKIQRTERGDSAVYLCASSSGQPTDTQYFGPGTRLTVL.

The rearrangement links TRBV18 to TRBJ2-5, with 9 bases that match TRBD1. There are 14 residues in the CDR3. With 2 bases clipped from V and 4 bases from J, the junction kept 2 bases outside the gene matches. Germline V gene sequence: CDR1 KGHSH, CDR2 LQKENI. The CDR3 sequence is CASSPNRGRETQYF. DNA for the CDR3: TGTGCCAGCTCACCAAACAGGGGGCGAGAGACCCAGTACTTC.

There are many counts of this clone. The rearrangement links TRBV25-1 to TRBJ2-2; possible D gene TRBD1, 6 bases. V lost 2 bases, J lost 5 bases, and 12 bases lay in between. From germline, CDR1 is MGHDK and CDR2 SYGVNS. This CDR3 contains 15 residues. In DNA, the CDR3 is TGTGCCAGCAGTGAAGGGGGCGTTCGAACCGGGGAGCTGTTTTTT. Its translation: CASSEGGVRTGELFF.

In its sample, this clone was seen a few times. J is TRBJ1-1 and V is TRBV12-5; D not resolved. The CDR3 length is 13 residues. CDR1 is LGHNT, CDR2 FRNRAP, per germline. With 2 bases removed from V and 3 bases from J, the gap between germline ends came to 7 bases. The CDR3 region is CASGLNLDTEAFF. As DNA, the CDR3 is TGTGCTAGTGGTTTGAACTTGGACACTGAAGCTTTCTTT. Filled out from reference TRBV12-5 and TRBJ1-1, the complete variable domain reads DARVTQTPRHKVTEMGQEVTMRCQPILGHNTVFWYRQTMMQGLELLAYFRNRAPLDDSGMPKDRFSAEMPDATLATLKIQPSEPRDSAVYFCASGLNLDTEAFFGQGTRLTVV.